The 29 T cell receptor beta chains given below trace back to one sample, sequenced in a study of blood T cell repertoires in COVID-19 (dated by TCRdb to about 2020). Library preparation was by the immunoSEQ multiplex PCR assay. This is the immuneACCESS table as TCRdb keeps it, with only in-frame sequences that have V and J called. A part of the clones is gone; compared with another copy, unresolved V genes explain less than half, and the rest is unexplained. The sample profile shows 300,000 to 400,000 clones; roughly 90% of them were found once. Clones ranked in the top ten supply roughly 4% of the sample. Sequenced: peripheral blood. These receptors came from a woman between 45 and 60 years old with active or convalescent COVID-19.

The V gene is TRBV3-1 (or the pseudogene TRBV3-2), the J gene TRBJ2-6; perhaps TRBD1 as D (5 bases). The CDR3 sequence is 18 residues long. V gave up 0 bases and J gave up 0 bases, with 12 bases separating them. Per the germline V gene, CDR1 is LGHDT and CDR2 is YNNKEL (reference sequence). The chain's CDR3 is CASSQDRWGLSGANVLTF. The CDR3 nucleotides are TGTGCCAGCAGCCAAGATCGGTGGGGCCTCTCTGGGGCCAACGTCCTGACTTTC.

This rearrangement joins TRBV7-8 to TRBJ1-2; 9 bases fit TRBD1. This CDR3 spans 14 amino acids. The ends lost 1 base at V and 8 bases at J; junction bases unmatched: 5. CDR1 and CDR2 (germline): SGHVS, FQNEAQ. The CDR3 sequence is CASSLGGQGMGYTF. The CDR3 DNA is TGTGCCAGCAGCTTAGGCGGACAGGGGATGGGCTACACCTTC. The whole variable domain, remainder taken from reference TRBV7-8 and TRBJ1-2, is GAGVSQSPRYKVAKRGQDVALRCDPISGHVSLFWYQQALGQGPEFLTYFQNEAQLDKSGLPSDRFFAERPEGSVSTLKIQRTQQEDSAVYLCASSLGGQGMGYTFGSGTRLTVV.

The DNA for the CDR3 is TGTGCCAGCAGGGCAACAGGGGGCGGGGACTATGGCTACACCTTC. Translated, it gives CASRATGGGDYGYTF. The V gene is TRBV28, the J gene TRBJ1-2, with TRBD1 identical over 9 bases. Germline-derived CDR1 and CDR2 are MDHEN and SYDVKM. V was pared by 6 bases and J by 3 bases, with 8 bases of the junction left unmatched. The CDR3 is 15 residues long.

The chain is built from TRBV27 and TRBJ2-1, with 7 bases that match TRBD2. The V gene end was trimmed by 6 bases and the J gene end by 7 bases; junction bases not matched to a gene: 15. In germline, CDR1 is MNHEY, CDR2 SMNVEV (reference sequence). The CDR3 is made up of 16 amino acids. CDR3 coding DNA: TGTGCCAGCAGCGACACTAAGGGCGGGAGAGTGAATGAGCAGTTCTTC. The encoded protein is CASSDTKGGRVNEQFF.

J is TRBJ2-1 and V is TRBV7-2, with 8 bases fitting TRBD2. This CDR3 has 16 residues. Germline CDR1 is SGHTA and CDR2 is FQGNSA. The junction had 7 bases not matched to a gene; V was cut back by 2 bases and J by 4 bases. DNA of the CDR3: TGTGCCAGCAGCTTATTTTCCGGGGGGGCTTACAATGAGCAGTTCTTC. Its protein is CASSLFSGGAYNEQFF.

The V call is TRBV18, the J call TRBJ1-2; possible D gene TRBD1, 5 bases. Trimming took off 1 base at V and 4 bases at J, with 13 bases between the two ends. The CDR3 is 15 amino acids. CDR1 KGHSH and CDR2 LQKENI come from the germline V gene. The CDR3 bases are TGTGCCAGCTCACCACAGCGGGACTCCTCCTATGGCTACACCTTC. Amino acid sequence: CASSPQRDSSYGYTF.

CDR3: CASSYSEGPRAAFF. The CDR3 DNA is TGTGCCAGCAGTTACTCGGAGGGACCAAGGGCGGCTTTCTTT. The V gene is TRBV6-5, the J gene TRBJ1-1, with D possibly being TRBD1 (5 bases). The CDR3 loop spans 14 amino acids. V shed 0 bases and J shed 11 bases, with 16 bases lying between them. CDR1 is MNHEY, CDR2 SVGAGI, per germline.

The CDR3 loop reads CASSRQGWGYTF. The CDR3 nucleotides read TGTGCCAGCAGTCGACAGGGCTGGGGCTACACCTTC. The chain uses TRBV12-3 or TRBV12-4 and TRBJ1-2; 7 bases are shared with TRBD1. The CDR3 is made up of 12 amino acids. V lost 5 bases to trimming and J lost 8 bases; unmatched junction nucleotides: 5.

This clone was picked up one time. The chain has TRBV28 and TRBJ2-7; 7 nucleotides match TRBD1. Germline lookup yields CDR1 MDHEN and CDR2 SYDVKM. This CDR3 has 14 residues. Trimming cost V 6 bases and J 2 bases; bases outside gene matches: 7. CDR3 sequence: CASSSGQPTYEQYF. Here the CDR3 DNA reads TGTGCCAGCAGCTCGGGACAGCCAACCTACGAGCAGTACTTC.

The chain carries TRBV19 and TRBJ2-1; D might be TRBD2 (6 bases). There are 15 residues in the CDR3. V was trimmed by 6 bases and J by 7 bases, leaving 19 bases between them. Germline V gene data show CDR1 as LNHDA and CDR2 as SQIVND (reference sequence). CDR3: CASSPTSPNANEQFF. The CDR3 DNA reads TGTGCCAGTAGCCCCACTAGCCCGAACGCGAATGAGCAGTTCTTC.

This clone was seen once. The chain combines TRBV19 with TRBJ2-1, with 10 bases lining up with TRBD2. This CDR3 region has 18 residues. V shed 4 bases, J shed 0 bases, and the junction held 9 bases outside the gene matches. Germline lookup yields CDR1 LNHDA and CDR2 SQIVND (reference sequence). Written as DNA, the CDR3 is TGTGCCAGTAGTAGTCTAGCGGGGGCACTGAGCTCCTACAATGAGCAGTTCTTC. Protein product: CASSSLAGALSSYNEQFF.

This clone has just a few counts. It is unclear where the CDR3 begins or ends on the DNA, so no DNA is shown, and the CDR3 is as TCRdb lists it. This chain uses TRBV27 with TRBJ1-2; the table's D call TRBD1 went unverified against the DNA. The CDR3 length is 12 residues, termini included. Per the germline V gene, CDR1 is MNHEY and CDR2 is SMNVEV (reference sequence). The chain's CDR3 is CATGWGTGSLTF.

In this sample, this clone turned up once. This chain connects TRBV5-1 to TRBJ1-2, with TRBD1 matching 7 bases. Germline values: CDR1 SGHRS, CDR2 YFSETQ. J was trimmed by 1 base and V by 7 bases; bases with no gene match: 4. The length of the CDR3 is 13 residues. The CDR3 is CASRDSVNYGYTF. DNA for the CDR3: TGCGCCAGCCGGGACAGCGTTAACTATGGCTACACCTTC.

This sequence joins TRBV27 and TRBJ2-7; 9 nucleotides agree with TRBD1. Looked up from germline, CDR1 is MNHEY and CDR2 is SMNVEV (reference sequence). The CDR3 runs 15 residues. Trimming removed 6 bases from V and 6 bases from J; junction bases left unmatched: 12. The CDR3 nucleotides read TGTGCCAGCAGCCTAATAACCGGGACAGGGAGCGAGCAGTACTTC. Residues: CASSLITGTGSEQYF.

Worth noting for this clone: The junction departs from the called germline gene at one end, perhaps through a read error. The chain is built from TRBV3-1 (or the pseudogene TRBV3-2) and TRBJ2-1; 9 bases match TRBD1. Looked up from germline, CDR1 is LGHDT and CDR2 is YNNKEL (reference sequence). The CDR3 is 15 amino acids. The CDR3: CASNQRGTGNYEQFF. CDR3 DNA sequence: TGTGCCAGCAACCAAAGGGGGACAGGGAATTATGAGCAGTTCTTC.

The gene calls are TRBV28 and TRBJ2-1; TRBD2 matches at 10 bases. Germline values: CDR1 MDHEN, CDR2 SYDVKM. The V and J ends lost 3 bases and 6 bases, in that order; junction bases with no gene match: 2. The CDR3 extends over 14 amino acids. Written as DNA, the CDR3 is TGTGCCAGCAGTTTGCCTAGCGGGAGCAATGAGCAGTTCTTC. This translates into CASSLPSGSNEQFF.

The chain joins TRBV11-3 to TRBJ2-7, with a tentative D call TRBD2 (5 bases). Per germline, CDR1 SGHNT and CDR2 YENEEA. Trimming shortened V by 4 bases and J by 5 bases, and 9 bases separated the two germline ends. The CDR3 sequence is 12 residues long. The CDR3 here is CASSSPGNEQYF. CDR3 nucleotides: TGTGCCAGCAGCTCCCCGGGAAACGAGCAGTACTTC.

This clone was seen once. This chain connects TRBV18 to TRBJ2-5; D is uncertain. The CDR3 is 13 amino acids. CDR1 and CDR2 from the germline V gene are KGHSH and LQKENI. With 3 bases removed from V and 5 bases from J, the gap between germline ends came to 10 bases. The CDR3: CASSPSQAETQYF. The CDR3, as DNA: TGTGCCAGCTCACCGTCCCAGGCTGAGACCCAGTACTTC. The full variable domain, completed using reference TRBV18 and TRBJ2-5, is NAGVMQNPRHLVRRRGQEARLRCSPMKGHSHVYWYRQLPEEGLKFMVYLQKENIIDESGMPKERFSAEFPKEGPSILRIQQVVRGDSAAYFCASSPSQAETQYFGPGTRLLVL.

This chain joins TRBV2 and TRBJ2-6; a possible D gene is TRBD1 (7 bases). Trimming pared 5 bases from V and 2 bases from J, leaving 10 bases between. CDR1 SNHLY and CDR2 FYNNEI come from the germline V gene. The CDR3 has 15 amino acids. CDR3 residues: CASSQGEAGANVLTF. The CDR3 DNA reads as TGTGCCAGCAGTCAGGGGGAGGCTGGGGCCAACGTCCTGACTTTC.

The V gene is TRBV4-3, the J gene TRBJ1-5, with unresolved D. Germline V gene lookup returns CDR1 LGHNA and CDR2 YSLEER. V was clipped by 0 bases and J by 3 bases, with 9 bases between them. The CDR3 has 15 residues. In DNA form, the CDR3 reads TGCGCCAGCAGCCAAGATGGCCAGGACAATCAGCCCCAGCATTTT. It yields the protein CASSQDGQDNQPQHF.

The J gene is TRBJ1-2, the V gene TRBV7-9, with D possibly TRBD1 on 6 matching bases. The germline V gene has CDR1 SEHNR and CDR2 FQNEAQ (reference sequence). Trimming pared 4 bases from V and 0 bases from J, leaving 15 bases between. The CDR3 is 16 amino acids. Here the CDR3 reads CASSSIIGTSNYGYTF. The DNA of the CDR3 is TGTGCCAGCAGCTCAATTATCGGGACATCTAACTATGGCTACACCTTC.

This chain connects TRBV6-5 to TRBJ1-2; D remains unclear. V was pared by 3 bases and J by 4 bases, with 12 bases between. The CDR3 is 14 residues long. CDR1 MNHEY and CDR2 SVGAGI come from the germline V gene. The CDR3 DNA follows: TGTGCCAGCAGTTATTTTTCCGGACTCTATGGCTACACCTTC. As protein: CASSYFSGLYGYTF.

The CDR3 region has the DNA TGTGCCAGCAGTTACTCGACCTGGGGGCAAACTGAAGCTTTCTTT. It translates to CASSYSTWGQTEAFF. The chain joins TRBV6-5 to TRBJ1-1; the D gene is possibly TRBD1 (6 bases). The CDR3 length is 15 residues. Germline lookup yields CDR1 MNHEY and CDR2 SVGAGI. Trimming took 0 bases from V and 5 from J, leaving 13 bases between them.

The genes are TRBV29-1 and TRBJ2-1, with TRBD2 identical over 9 bases. CDR3 length equals 15 residues. V was clipped by 6 bases and J by 6 bases; unmatched bases: 12. Per the germline V gene, CDR1 is SQVTM and CDR2 is ANQGSEA. The CDR3 protein is CSVIPGLAVTNEQFF. As DNA, the CDR3 is TGCAGCGTAATCCCGGGACTAGCTGTCACCAATGAGCAGTTCTTC.

The rearrangement links TRBV19 to TRBJ2-1, with 11 bases lining up with TRBD2. From germline, CDR1 is LNHDA and CDR2 SQIVND (reference sequence). With V trimmed by 9 bases and J by 1 base, 5 bases remained unmatched. The CDR3 runs 15 residues. CDR3 residues: CASETSGVSYNEQFF. The CDR3 nucleotides are TGTGCCAGCGAGACTAGCGGGGTTTCCTACAATGAGCAGTTCTTC.

V gene TRBV5-3 combines with J gene TRBJ1-4, with D tentatively TRBD1 (5 bases). TRBV5-3 is labeled an ORF, and its function is uncertain. CDR3 size: 15 residues. V shed 0 bases and J shed 5 bases, with 11 bases lying between them. The DNA of the CDR3 is TGTGCCAGAAGCTTGGTAGGGGCTGGCAATGAAAAACTGTTTTTT. Translated, it gives CARSLVGAGNEKLFF.

CDR3 coding DNA: TGTGCCAGCAGCCAAGCAGGGGTCCGAGAGACCCAGTACTTC. The encoded protein is CASSQAGVRETQYF. V usage is TRBV3-1 (or the pseudogene TRBV3-2) and J usage is TRBJ2-5; D is possibly TRBD1 (6 bases). V dropped 1 base and J dropped 4 bases, with 10 bases sitting between them. Per the germline V gene, CDR1 is LGHDT and CDR2 is YNNKEL (reference sequence). The CDR3 is made up of 14 amino acids.

The table lists this clone with a few counts. The chain combines TRBV6-5 with TRBJ1-1; unclear D gene. The V gene lost 7 bases and the J gene lost 7 bases, with 19 bases spanning the gap. Germline V gives CDR1 MNHEY, CDR2 SVGAGI. This CDR3 comprises 14 residues. The CDR3 here is CASKAVGSRFEAFF. Here the CDR3 DNA reads TGTGCCAGCAAGGCGGTCGGCTCCCGCTTTGAAGCTTTCTTT.

This clone was seen more than once but under ten times. The rearrangement joins TRBV7-2 to TRBJ2-5; TRBD1 is a possible D gene (6 bases). The CDR3 length is 13 residues. Trimming left V 5 bases short and J 4 bases short, with 11 bases between. Germline V lookup: CDR1 SGHTA, CDR2 FQGNSA. In DNA form, the CDR3 reads TGTGCCAGCAGCAGGAGACAGGCAGAGACCCAGTACTTC. Translation gives CASSRRQAETQYF.